This T cell receptor beta chain is drawn from a study of T cell responses to AZD1222 COVID-19 vaccine. The protocol was immunoSEQ multiplex PCR, while the TCRdb copy is restricted to in-frame clones and leaves out a portion. The sample comprises about 140,000 clones, about 89% of which are singletons, and 4.7% rests with the top ten. The sequences come from peripheral blood, collected on day 0 of AZD1222 vaccination. The sequence was obtained from an adult in good health.

CDR3 coding DNA: TGTGCCAGCAGCCATCGACAGACCTACGAGCAGTACTTC. Amino acids: CASSHRQTYEQYF. The J gene is TRBJ2-7, the V gene TRBV11-1, with D possibly matching TRBD1 (5 bases). With 5 bases removed from V and 2 bases from J, the gap between germline ends came to 10 bases. The germline CDR1 and CDR2 sequences are SGHAT and FQDESV (reference sequence). The CDR3 runs 13 residues.